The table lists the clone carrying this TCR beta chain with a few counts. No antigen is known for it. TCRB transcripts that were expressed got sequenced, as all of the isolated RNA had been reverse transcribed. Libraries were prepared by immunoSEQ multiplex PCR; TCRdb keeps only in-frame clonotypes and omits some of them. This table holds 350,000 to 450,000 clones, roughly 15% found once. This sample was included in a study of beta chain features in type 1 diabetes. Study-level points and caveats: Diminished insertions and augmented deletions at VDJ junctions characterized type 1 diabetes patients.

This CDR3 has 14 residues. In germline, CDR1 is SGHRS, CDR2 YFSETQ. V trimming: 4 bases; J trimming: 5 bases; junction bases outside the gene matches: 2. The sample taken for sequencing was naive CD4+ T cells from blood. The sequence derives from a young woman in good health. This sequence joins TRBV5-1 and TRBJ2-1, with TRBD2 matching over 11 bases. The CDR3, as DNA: TGCGCCAGCAGCATGGGACTAGCGGACAATGAGCAGTTCTTC. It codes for CASSMGLADNEQFF.